The 19 T cell receptor beta chains given below trace back to one sample, sequenced in a study of cytomegalovirus exposure and HLA in healthy donors. The PCR had 60 Vbeta and 13 Jbeta primers. Assay: immunoSEQ multiplex PCR; the TCRdb copy retains only in-frame clones and omits some. The data show about 120,000 clones, more than 65% seen once. Sequenced material: PBMCs. The receptors derive from a woman aged 18-29 years in good health and CMV-seronegative.

This clone has a handful of counts. The chain combines TRBV2 with TRBJ2-5; 8 nucleotides line up with TRBD2. Germline loops: CDR1 SNHLY, CDR2 FYNNEI. The ends lost 7 bases at V and 1 base at J; junction bases unmatched: 26. This CDR3 is 21 amino acids long. CDR3 nucleotide sequence: TGTGCCAGCAAGACCCTTGTCGGGGGGGCCCTACCTACCCTCTCCCAAGAGACCCAGTACTTC. Protein product: CASKTLVGGALPTLSQETQYF.

This clone was observed a handful of times. This specimen includes other DNA sequences encoding the same CDR3. This chain uses TRBV4-2 with TRBJ1-1; D gene ambiguous. V was pared by 0 bases and J by 5 bases, with 7 bases between. Germline loops: CDR1 LGHNA, CDR2 YNFKEQ. This CDR3 contains 13 residues. Here the CDR3 reads CASSQDRGTEAFF. DNA for the CDR3: TGTGCCAGCAGCCAAGATCGGGGTACTGAAGCTTTCTTT.

V is TRBV5-1 and J is TRBJ2-2, with D tentatively TRBD2 (6 bases). Germline loops: CDR1 SGHRS, CDR2 YFSETQ. V was clipped by 1 base and J by 1 base, with 20 bases between them. The CDR3 runs to 19 residues. CDR3 in amino acids: CASSLLEYRWEENTGELFF. CDR3 nucleotides: TGCGCCAGCAGCTTGTTGGAGTATAGGTGGGAGGAGAACACCGGGGAGCTGTTTTTT.

This clone came up a few times. The V and J genes are TRBV5-1 and TRBJ1-1, with 7 bases aligning to TRBD1. After removal of 5 bases from V and 9 bases from J, the junction contained 10 bases not matched to a gene. Germline V gene lookup returns CDR1 SGHRS and CDR2 YFSETQ. This CDR3 region has 13 residues. In nucleotides, the CDR3 is TGCGCCAGCAGTGCTGACCCGGGACAGAAAGCTTTCTTT. Translation gives CASSADPGQKAFF.

This clone has just one count. The chain links TRBV18 to TRBJ2-5; a weak D match, TRBD2 (5 bases). The CDR3 has 13 amino acids. The V gene lost 5 bases and the J gene lost 4 bases, with 11 bases spanning the gap. Germline V gene data show CDR1 as KGHSH and CDR2 as LQKENI. CDR3 region: CASSSGEPETQYF. The CDR3 bases are TGTGCCAGCTCATCCGGGGAACCAGAGACCCAGTACTTC.

The chain links TRBV5-8 to TRBJ2-1, with 8 nucleotides matching TRBD2. Germline V CDR1 and CDR2: SGHTS, YDEGEE. The V gene end was trimmed by 3 bases and the J gene end by 8 bases; junction bases not matched to a gene: 7. This CDR3 has 14 amino acids. CDR3 sequence reads: CASSSSGGRDEQFF. In DNA form, the CDR3 reads TGTGCCAGCAGCTCCAGCGGGGGCCGGGATGAGCAGTTCTTC.

V usage is TRBV14 and J usage is TRBJ2-1; 11 bases are shared with TRBD2. Germline-derived CDR1 and CDR2 are SGHDN and FVKESK. The CDR3 has 15 residues. Unmatched junction bases numbered 1, after V lost 0 bases and J lost 6 bases. CDR3 sequence reads: CASSQETSGSNEQFF. CDR3 DNA: TGTGCCAGCAGCCAAGAAACTAGCGGGAGCAATGAGCAGTTCTTC.

This chain uses TRBV29-1 with TRBJ1-1; weak D call: TRBD1 (5 bases). Germline loops: CDR1 SQVTM, CDR2 ANQGSEA. Trimming shortened V by 4 bases and J by 4 bases, and 10 bases separated the two germline ends. The CDR3 spans 12 residues. Here the CDR3 reads CSVAQGGTEAFF. DNA of the CDR3: TGCAGCGTTGCCCAGGGTGGCACTGAAGCTTTCTTT.

The V and J genes are TRBV2 and TRBJ1-2; D perhaps matches TRBD1 (5 bases). CDR1 SNHLY and CDR2 FYNNEI come from the germline V gene. V lost 5 bases to trimming and J lost 6 bases, with 16 bases between them. The CDR3 contains 14 residues. CDR3 nucleotides: TGTGCCAGCAGTCCAGGTTGGGGGAGGGATGGCTACACCTTC. It encodes CASSPGWGRDGYTF.

This clone was seen only a few times. At one of its ends the junction is not consistent with the germline gene, which may arise from a read error. J is TRBJ1-1 and V is TRBV7-7; the D gene is possibly TRBD1 (6 bases). The CDR3 sequence is 13 residues long. Germline CDR1 reads SSHAT; CDR2 reads FNYEAQ (reference sequence). The CDR3 is CASSLSGDTEAFF. CDR3 sequence (DNA): TGTGCTAGCAGCTTATCAGGGGACACTGAAGCTTTCTTT.

The rearrangement links TRBV5-1 to TRBJ2-7; 7 bases are shared with TRBD2. The CDR3 has 13 amino acids. Germline loops: CDR1 SGHRS, CDR2 YFSETQ. J was trimmed by 1 base and V by 8 bases; bases with no gene match: 6. CDR3 region: CASASGNSYEQYF. The CDR3 bases are TGCGCCAGTGCCAGCGGGAATTCCTACGAGCAGTACTTC.

V and J are TRBV5-1 and TRBJ1-1; tentative D call: TRBD1 (5 bases). The CDR3 runs 13 residues. CDR1 is SGHRS and CDR2 is YFSETQ in the germline V gene. Trimming removed 4 bases from V and 1 base from J, with 8 bases in between. Here the CDR3 reads CASSGQTNTEAFF. As DNA, the CDR3 is TGCGCCAGCAGCGGACAAACGAACACTGAAGCTTTCTTT.

In its sample, this clone was seen once. The chain links TRBV5-1 to TRBJ2-3; 8 bases map to TRBD2. V dropped 0 bases and J dropped 0; count of bases not matched to a gene: 3. Germline assignment: CDR1 SGHRS and CDR2 YFSETQ. This CDR3 is 16 amino acids long. The CDR3 is CASSLESGGSTDTQYF. CDR3 DNA: TGCGCCAGCAGCTTGGAGAGCGGGGGAAGCACAGATACGCAGTATTTT.

The V call is TRBV27, the J call TRBJ2-1; maybe TRBD2 (6 bases). The V gene lost 6 bases and the J gene lost 6 bases, with 18 bases spanning the gap. The germline V gene has CDR1 MNHEY and CDR2 SMNVEV (reference sequence). The CDR3 is made up of 15 amino acids. The CDR3 coding sequence is TGTGCCAGCAGCCATCGGGGACTGCTCCTCAATGAGCAGTTCTTC. Protein product: CASSHRGLLLNEQFF.

CDR3 DNA sequence: TGTGCCAGCCTAGAGTTAGGGAGGAACACTGAAGCTTTCTTT. This codes for CASLELGRNTEAFF. The V call is TRBV11-2, the J call TRBJ1-1; no reliable D call. This CDR3 has 14 amino acids. V gave up 8 bases and J gave up 1 base, with 14 bases separating them. The germline CDR1 and CDR2 sequences are SGHAT and FQNNGV.

This chain joins TRBV4-1 and TRBJ1-2, with 9 positions matching TRBD1. V shed 8 bases, J shed 6 bases, and the junction held 22 bases outside the gene matches. This CDR3 region has 18 residues. The germline CDR1 and CDR2 sequences are MGHRA and YSYEKL. The CDR3 nucleotides are TGCGCCAGCGCCAAGCCCCCGGACAGGGGATTGTTCGGGGATGGCTACACCTTC. This encodes CASAKPPDRGLFGDGYTF.

Notes on this clone: One junction end disagrees with the germline gene, perhaps due to a read error. This chain uses TRBV5-1 with TRBJ2-6, with D perhaps matching TRBD1 (5 bases). Germline V gene lookup returns CDR1 SGHRS and CDR2 YFSETQ. The length of the CDR3 is 14 residues. The CDR3 here is CASSLFTGANGLTF. The CDR3 region has the DNA TGCGCCAGCAGCTTGTTCACTGGGGCCAACGGCCTGACTTTC.

The V gene is TRBV14, the J gene TRBJ2-7, with 7 bases identical to TRBD1. This CDR3 has 14 amino acids. Germline V gene sequence: CDR1 SGHDN, CDR2 FVKESK. The V and J ends lost 3 bases and 2 bases, in that order; junction bases with no gene match: 4. CDR3 bases: TGTGCCAGCAGCCATAGGGGACAGCCCTACGAGCAGTACTTC. It is translated as CASSHRGQPYEQYF.

The rearrangement links TRBV7-3 to TRBJ1-1, with a possible D match to TRBD1 (6 bases). The CDR3 runs to 13 residues. The V gene lost 6 bases and the J gene lost 7 bases, with 15 bases spanning the gap. CDR1 is SGHTA and CDR2 is FQGTGA in the germline V gene. This CDR3 is CASRPNREGEAFF. The DNA of the CDR3 is TGTGCCAGCAGACCAAACAGGGAGGGTGAAGCTTTCTTT.